Each of the 30 T cell receptor beta chains below was sequenced from the same sample in a study of blood T cells in healthy people across ages. The authors ran a second PCR of 7 to 11 cycles using a sample-barcoded 5' primer and a J-beta primer mix. Each CDR3 protein is one row after TCRdb ran MiXCR on the 5' RACE reads. Of around 1,000,000 distinct CDR3 sequences listed, about 23% were seen once; the top ten hold 0.65% to 0.95%. The sample was also reused in another study, on T cells of mothers and their children.

The sequenced material came from blood. These receptors all stem from a girl aged 2-10 years in good health.

This clonotype turned up a few times. This chain uses TRBV4-3 with TRBJ1-6, with a tentative D call TRBD1 (6 bases). V was trimmed by 3 bases and J by 6 bases, leaving 12 bases between them. This CDR3 is 15 amino acids long. Germline CDR1 is LGHNA and CDR2 is YSLEER. The CDR3 region is CASSQGTGLNSPLHF. The CDR3 region has the DNA TGCGCCAGCAGCCAGGGTACAGGGCTTAATTCACCCCTCCACTTT.

This clonotype came up a few times. The chain recombines TRBV6-5 with TRBJ2-2; no firm D call. Trimming shortened V by 7 bases and J by 3 bases, and 12 bases separated the two germline ends. The germline CDR1 and CDR2 sequences are MNHEY and SVGAGI. CDR3 length: 14 amino acids. The CDR3 here is CASTASQYTGELFF. CDR3 in DNA: TGTGCCAGCACGGCTTCGCAGTACACCGGGGAGCTGTTTTTT.

This clonotype occurred a few times. This sequence joins TRBV7-3 and TRBJ2-6; D uncertain. The V end was cut by 3 bases, the J end by 0 bases, with 9 bases between. This CDR3 has 16 residues. Germline lookup yields CDR1 SGHTA and CDR2 FQGTGA. CDR3 DNA sequence: TGTGCCAGCAGCTTGGCCCGCGCCTCTGGGGCCAACGTCCTGACTTTC. This codes for CASSLARASGANVLTF.

The V gene is TRBV5-1, the J gene TRBJ1-1, with D possibly TRBD1 on 5 matching bases. V lost 9 bases and J lost 0, with 21 bases in between. The CDR3 spans 16 residues. Germline V gene data show CDR1 as SGHRS and CDR2 as YFSETQ. The CDR3 loop reads CATQSSSGTMNTEAFF. The CDR3 region has the DNA TGCGCCACCCAATCCTCCTCCGGGACGATGAACACTGAAGCTTTCTTT.

This clonotype was seen more than once but under ten times. V is TRBV20-1 and J is TRBJ1-2; weak D call: TRBD1 (6 bases). Germline V CDR1 and CDR2: DFQATT, SNEGSKA (reference sequence). The CDR3 is made up of 16 amino acids. V was pared by 1 base and J by 4 bases, with 19 bases between. The CDR3: CSARVGGSGLLYGYTF. CDR3 DNA sequence: TGCAGTGCTAGAGTGGGGGGCAGCGGCCTCCTCTATGGCTACACCTTC.

This clonotype was observed a few times. The chain combines TRBV3-1 with TRBJ2-1, with unresolved D. The CDR3 totals 16 residues. Per the germline V gene, CDR1 is LGHDT and CDR2 is YNNKEL (reference sequence). V was trimmed by 0 bases and J by 3 bases, leaving 12 bases between them. CDR3 sequence reads: CASSQDLGSLYNEQFF. Written as DNA, the CDR3 is TGTGCCAGCAGCCAAGATCTGGGGTCCCTCTACAATGAGCAGTTCTTC.

This clonotype was seen only a few times. V and J are TRBV14 and TRBJ2-1; D is unclear. This CDR3 contains 13 residues. CDR1 is SGHDN, CDR2 FVKESK, per germline. Trimming stripped 2 bases from V and 6 bases from J, with 8 bases between. This chain's CDR3 is CASSQPRTNEQFF. The CDR3 DNA reads TGTGCCAGCAGCCAACCCCGAACCAATGAGCAGTTCTTC.

This clonotype came up a few times. The gene calls are TRBV20-1 and TRBJ2-5; D unresolved. The DNA end is a closer match to TRBJ2-1, so the J assignment may be wrong. The CDR3 covers 12 residues. Germline assignment: CDR1 DFQATT and CDR2 SNEGSKA (reference sequence). For the CDR3, the DNA is TGCAGTGCTAGACTTTGGGAAGACGAGCAGTTCTTC. Translating gives CSARLWEDEQFF.

This clonotype was detected only a few times. The chain links TRBV7-9 to TRBJ1-2, with a tentative D call TRBD1 (6 bases). V lost 5 bases and J 1 base, leaving 23 bases between the germline ends. There are 18 residues in the CDR3. From germline, CDR1 is SEHNR and CDR2 FQNEAQ (reference sequence). The CDR3 loop is CASSHVKADSAFNYGYTF. In nucleotides, the CDR3 is TGTGCCAGCAGCCATGTCAAGGCGGACAGCGCATTTAACTATGGCTACACCTTC.

The chain employs TRBV28 and TRBJ2-5, with D maybe TRBD2 (6 bases). The V and J ends lost 3 bases and 1 base respectively, with 12 bases between them. Germline V lookup: CDR1 MDHEN, CDR2 SYDVKM. The CDR3 is made up of 15 amino acids. In nucleotides, the CDR3 is TGTGCCAGCAGTTTGGCGGCGGGGACCCAAGAGACCCAGTACTTC. Its protein product is CASSLAAGTQETQYF.

The chain carries TRBV5-1 and TRBJ1-4; no firm D call. Looked up from germline, CDR1 is SGHRS and CDR2 is YFSETQ. V lost 0 bases and J lost 6, with 21 bases in between. The CDR3 contains 18 residues. The CDR3 loop is CASSLGQRSHNPHEKLFF. CDR3 bases: TGCGCCAGCAGCTTGGGCCAACGATCACACAACCCCCATGAAAAACTGTTTTTT.

V and J are TRBV5-1 and TRBJ2-5, with 9 bases lining up with TRBD2. V dropped 0 bases and J dropped 4; count of bases not matched to a gene: 10. CDR1 is SGHRS, CDR2 YFSETQ, per germline. This CDR3 comprises 17 residues. The CDR3 loop reads CASSLVEREADPETQYF. DNA of the CDR3: TGCGCCAGCAGCTTGGTGGAGCGGGAGGCGGACCCAGAGACCCAGTACTTC. The full variable domain, its missing parts supplied by reference TRBV5-1 and TRBJ2-5, is KAGVTQTPRYLIKTRGQQVTLSCSPISGHRSVSWYQQTPGQGLQFLFEYFSETQRNKGNFPGRFSGRQFSNSRSEMNVSTLELGDSALYLCASSLVEREADPETQYFGPGTRLLVL.

This clonotype was seen only a few times. Likely a read error: the CDR3 ends without its conserved phenylalanine or tryptophan. This chain links TRBV7-8 with TRBJ2-7; TRBD1 might be the D (5 bases). CDR3 size: 16 residues. V lost 5 bases and J lost 0, with 17 bases in between. CDR1 SGHVS and CDR2 FQNEAQ come from the germline V gene. In DNA form, the CDR3 reads TGTGCCAGCAGCCTAAACCTGACAGCCGTCTCCTACGAGCAGTACCTC. Translation: CASSLNLTAVSYEQYL.

This clonotype was observed a single time. The chain links TRBV20-1 to TRBJ2-5; D not resolved. The DNA end lines up better with TRBJ2-7; the J call may be wrong. Germline V lookup: CDR1 DFQATT, CDR2 SNEGSKA (reference sequence). This CDR3 has 11 amino acids. This CDR3 is CSAREDGEQYF. The CDR3, as DNA: TGCAGTGCTAGAGAGGACGGCGAGCAGTACTTC.

This clonotype was counted once. The V gene is TRBV4-3, the J gene TRBJ2-7, with a possible D match to TRBD1 (5 bases). The CDR3 extends over 16 amino acids. The V end lost 0 bases, the J end lost 3 bases, and 15 bases lay between the germline ends. The germline V gene encodes CDR1 LGHNA and CDR2 YSLEER. CDR3 DNA: TGCGCCAGCAGCCAAGACCTTGAGTCAGGGATCTACGAGCAGTACTTC. This sequence encodes CASSQDLESGIYEQYF.

The genes are TRBV10-3 and TRBJ2-5; maybe TRBD1 (6 bases). There are 16 residues in the CDR3. Looked up from germline, CDR1 is ENHRY and CDR2 is SYGVKD. The V gene lost 3 bases and the J gene lost 1 base, with 15 bases spanning the gap. This CDR3 is CAISDPAGQTQETQYF. The CDR3 region has the DNA TGTGCCATCAGTGATCCCGCCGGACAGACCCAAGAGACCCAGTACTTC.

A few counts support this clonotype. This rearrangement joins TRBV4-2 to TRBJ1-6; the match to TRBD1 covers 8 bases. V lost 1 base and J lost 7; bases outside the gene matches: 9. CDR1 is LGHNA, CDR2 YNFKEQ, per germline. This CDR3 has 17 amino acids. CDR3 residues: CASSQVVRQGKNSPLHF. The CDR3 DNA sequence: TGTGCCAGCAGCCAAGTGGTTAGACAGGGGAAGAATTCACCCCTCCACTTT.

This chain links TRBV28 with TRBJ2-5, with TRBD1 as a possible D gene (5 bases). Matching the DNA end better, TRBJ2-7 makes the J call doubtful. The length of the CDR3 is 12 residues. CDR1 is MDHEN and CDR2 is SYDVKM in the germline V gene. Here the CDR3 DNA reads TGTGCCAGCAGCACGACAGACTACGAGCAGTACTTC. Translated: CASSTTDYEQYF.

Comments on this clonotype: At one end, the junction sequence differs from germline, possibly due to a read error. This chain links TRBV7-8 with TRBJ2-5, with D perhaps TRBD1 or TRBD2 (5 bases each). Germline CDR1 SGHVS, CDR2 FQNEAQ. CDR3 length equals 14 residues. Here the CDR3 DNA reads TGTGCCAGCAGCTTGGGCCGGGACCGCGAAGGGGAGTGCTTC. This codes for CASSLGRDREGECF.

The V and J genes are TRBV7-9 and TRBJ2-3; D call uncertain. Germline V CDR1 and CDR2: SEHNR, FQNEAQ (reference sequence). This CDR3 spans 13 amino acids. The germline V and J ends were trimmed by 3 bases and 5 bases, with 9 bases remaining between them. CDR3 in DNA: TGTGCCAGCAGCTTGGCCAATGAAGATACGCAGTATTTT. This translates into CASSLANEDTQYF. The full variable domain, with the rest looked up from reference TRBV7-9 and TRBJ2-3, is DTGVSQNPRHKITKRGQNVTFRCDPISEHNRLYWYRQTLGQGPEFLTYFQNEAQLEKSRLLSDRFSAERPKGSFSTLEIQRTEQGDSAMYLCASSLANEDTQYFGPGTRLTVL.

This clonotype was counted between two and nine times. CDR3 sequence reads: CASSVEWTGGYEQYF. In DNA form, the CDR3 reads TGTGCCAGCAGCGTAGAATGGACAGGGGGCTACGAGCAGTACTTC. The gene calls are TRBV9 and TRBJ2-7; 10 bases agree with TRBD1. The V gene's germline CDR1 is SGDLS and CDR2 YYNGEE. The V segment lost 0 bases and the J segment 3 bases; nucleotides outside the gene matches: 3. The CDR3 contains 15 residues.

This clonotype was detected only a few times. The chain links TRBV7-9 to TRBJ2-3; 9 positions agree with TRBD2. The CDR3 contains 15 residues. After removal of 2 bases from V and 6 bases from J, the junction contained 6 bases not matched to a gene. Looked up from germline, CDR1 is SEHNR and CDR2 is FQNEAQ (reference sequence). CDR3 DNA: TGTGCCAGCAGCTTAATGAGGAGCGGGGGGGATACGCAGTATTTT. This sequence encodes CASSLMRSGGDTQYF.

V gene TRBV12-3 or TRBV12-4 combines with J gene TRBJ2-2; a possible D gene is TRBD1 (6 bases). The CDR3 is 15 residues long. Trimming shortened V by 3 bases and J by 3 bases, and 11 bases separated the two germline ends. The CDR3 region is CASSFQGFDTGELFF. In nucleotides, the CDR3 is TGTGCCAGCAGTTTTCAGGGGTTTGACACCGGGGAGCTGTTTTTT.

The chain links TRBV29-1 to TRBJ1-4; D gene unclear. Trimming removed 5 bases from V and 8 bases from J, with 9 bases in between. This CDR3 is 11 amino acids long. Germline lookup yields CDR1 SQVTM and CDR2 ANQGSEA. CDR3 loop: CSVFWGEKLFF. For the CDR3, the DNA is TGCAGCGTTTTCTGGGGAGAAAAACTGTTTTTT.

A few counts support this clonotype. V is TRBV5-5 and J is TRBJ1-5; weak D call: TRBD1 (5 bases). V lost 4 bases to trimming and J lost 3 bases, with 14 bases between them. Germline V gene lookup returns CDR1 SGHKS and CDR2 YYEKEE (reference sequence). The CDR3 has 15 amino acids. Here the CDR3 DNA reads TGTGCCAGCAGCCGGGGGACGGAATCCAATCAGCCCCAGCATTTT. Its protein product is CASSRGTESNQPQHF.

This rearrangement joins TRBV7-3 to TRBJ2-1, with D possibly TRBD2 on 5 matching bases. The J call may be in error: the DNA end matches TRBJ2-5 better. The CDR3 has 15 residues. Germline assignment: CDR1 SGHTA and CDR2 FQGTGA. CDR3 nucleotide sequence: TGTGCCAGCAGCCCTACTACGGGAATTCTGGAGACCCAGTACTTC. It encodes CASSPTTGILETQYF.

On this clonotype itself: One junction end does not reproduce the germline sequence, and a read error may be involved. The chain is built from TRBV20-1 and TRBJ2-5; 7 nucleotides agree with TRBD1. Germline V lookup: CDR1 DFQATT, CDR2 SNEGSKA (reference sequence). The CDR3 covers 18 residues. Written as DNA, the CDR3 is TGTAGTGCTAGAGATATTTACCGACAGGGCGTCTCCCAAGAGACCCAGTACTTC. Translation: CSARDIYRQGVSQETQYF.

V is TRBV20-1 and J is TRBJ2-3; 13 nucleotides align to TRBD2. The CDR3 consists of 16 residues. V was pared by 3 bases and J by 2 bases, with 5 bases of the junction left unmatched. Germline assignment: CDR1 DFQATT and CDR2 SNEGSKA (reference sequence). The CDR3 coding sequence is TGCAGTGCTAGTGCGACTAGCGGGGGGATCACAGATACGCAGTATTTT. Its protein is CSASATSGGITDTQYF.

V and J are TRBV6-1 and TRBJ2-2; tentative D call: TRBD1 (6 bases). Germline-derived CDR1 and CDR2 are MNHNS and SASEGT. Trimming removed 6 bases at V and 2 bases at J, with 10 bases between. The CDR3 runs to 14 residues. The CDR3 protein is CASSYRDNTGELFF. CDR3 bases: TGTGCCAGCAGCTACAGGGATAACACCGGGGAGCTGTTTTTT.

The chain recombines TRBV29-1 with TRBJ2-7; no clear D. The CDR3 is 12 amino acids. The ends were cut back, 3 bases at V and 3 bases at J, with 9 bases in the middle. Germline CDR1 is SQVTM and CDR2 is ANQGSEA. The DNA of the CDR3 is TGCAGCGTTGAGGAAGTAGACTACGAGCAGTACTTC. Translated, it gives CSVEEVDYEQYF.